This TCR beta chain was documented in a study of cytomegalovirus exposure and HLA in healthy donors. Whole-study context: The 110 or so validation repertoires were produced on the same platform as the 700 or so repertoires of the first cohort. This was reported in a later analysis. General observations from the study: Subsequent analysis showed first-cohort TCR clusters tending to co-occur in around 130 validation repertoires. The investigators catalogued 150 to 200 TCR beta chains as cytomegalovirus-associated.

The donors formed part of the roughly 120-subject validation cohort, distinct from the approximately 670-subject first cohort. Germline trimming cut 3 bases from V and 11 bases from J; bases unmatched to any gene: 12. CDR3 length: 16 residues. From germline, CDR1 is MGHDK and CDR2 SYGVNS. Sequencing was performed with immunoSEQ multiplex PCR; in TCRdb, only in-frame clones are kept and a portion is missing. The table records 150,000 to 200,000 clones, more than 75% of them present only once. As concerns this clone: Its antigen remains unknown.

The V gene is TRBV25-1, the J gene TRBJ1-4, with 10 bases that match TRBD1. Specimen: PBMCs. The clonotype comes from a woman under 30 in good health and CMV-seronegative. In nucleotides, the CDR3 is TGTGCCAGCAGTGAGACAGGGGGCCAGGGACGAGGGAAACTGTTTTTT. Translated: CASSETGGQGRGKLFF. Full variable domain (remainder filled in from reference TRBV25-1 and TRBJ1-4): EADIYQTPRYLVIGTGKKITLECSQTMGHDKMYWYQQDPGMELHLIHYSYGVNSTEKGDLSSESTVSRIRTEHFPLTLESARPSHTSQYLCASSETGGQGRGKLFFGSGTQLSVL.